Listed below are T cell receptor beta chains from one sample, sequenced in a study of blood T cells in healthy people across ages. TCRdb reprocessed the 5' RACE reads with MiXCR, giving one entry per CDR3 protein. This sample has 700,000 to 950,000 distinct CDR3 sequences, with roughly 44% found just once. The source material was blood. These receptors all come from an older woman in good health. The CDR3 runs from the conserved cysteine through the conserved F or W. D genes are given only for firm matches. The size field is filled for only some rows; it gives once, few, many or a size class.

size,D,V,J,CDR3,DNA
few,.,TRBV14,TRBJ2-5,CASSQGTLGQYF,TGTGCCAGCAGCCAAGGGACATTGGGGCAGTACTTC
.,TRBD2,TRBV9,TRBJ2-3,CASSVGASGTYSTDTQYF,TGTGCCAGCAGCGTAGGGGCTAGCGGGACTTATAGCACAGATACGCAGTATTTT
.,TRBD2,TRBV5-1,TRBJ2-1,CASSLGVAGVDEQFF,TGCGCCAGCAGCTTGGGGGTAGCGGGGGTGGATGAGCAGTTCTTC
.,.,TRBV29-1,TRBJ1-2,CSVVRQGPYGYTF,TGCAGCGTTGTTAGGCAGGGACCTTATGGCTACACCTTC
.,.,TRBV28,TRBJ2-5,CASVEQGWRETQYF,TGTGCCAGCGTAGAACAGGGTTGGCGAGAGACCCAGTACTTC
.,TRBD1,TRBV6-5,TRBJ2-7,CASSYSILPGQIYEQYF,TGTGCCAGCAGTTACTCGATCCTTCCGGGACAGATCTACGAGCAGTACTTC
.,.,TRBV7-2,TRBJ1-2,CASSLEAGADYGYTF,TGTGCCAGCAGCTTAGAGGCAGGGGCGGACTATGGCTACACCTTC
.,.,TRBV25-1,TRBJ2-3,CASGRADTDTQYF,TGTGCCAGCGGACGCGCAGACACAGATACGCAGTATTTT
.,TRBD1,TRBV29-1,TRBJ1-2,CSGDRDDSDYGYTF,TGCAGCGGTGACAGGGACGACTCGGACTATGGCTACACCTTC
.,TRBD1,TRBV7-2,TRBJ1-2,CASSLGDSRYTF,TGTGCCAGCAGCTTAGGGGACAGTCGCTACACCTTC
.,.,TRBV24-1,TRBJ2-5,CAPSDSQETQYF,TGTGCCCCCAGTGATAGCCAAGAGACCCAGTACTTC
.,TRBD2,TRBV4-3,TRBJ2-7,CASGHETSGYEQYF,TGCGCCAGCGGCCATGAGACTAGCGGATACGAGCAGTACTTC
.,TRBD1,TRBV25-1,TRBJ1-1,CASTETGVNTEAFF,TGTGCCAGCACTGAAACAGGGGTGAACACTGAAGCTTTCTTT
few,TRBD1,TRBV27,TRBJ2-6,CASSRGPGQVISGANVLTF,TGTGCCAGCAGCCGCGGGCCGGGACAGGTTATCTCTGGGGCCAACGTCCTGACTTTC
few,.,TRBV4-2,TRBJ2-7,CASSPSLSSSYNEQYF,TGTGCCAGCAGCCCCAGTCTCAGTAGCTCCTACAATGAGCAGTACTTC
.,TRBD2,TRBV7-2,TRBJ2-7,CASSPRLAGDYEQYF,TGTGCCAGCAGCCCCCGACTAGCGGGAGATTACGAGCAGTACTTC
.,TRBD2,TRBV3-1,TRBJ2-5,CASSPKGLGAGTQYF,TGTGCCAGCAGCCCCAAGGGACTAGGTGCGGGGACCCAGTACTTC
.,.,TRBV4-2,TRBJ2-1,CASSQVSGLTYNEQFF,TGTGCCAGCAGCCAAGTGTCGGGACTCACCTACAATGAGCAGTTCTTC
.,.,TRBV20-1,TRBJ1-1,CSARPQENTEAFF,TGCAGTGCTAGGCCCCAGGAAAACACTGAAGCTTTCTTT
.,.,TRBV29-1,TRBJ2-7,CSVERQGSGDEQYF,TGCAGCGTTGAACGGCAGGGGTCGGGTGACGAGCAGTACTTC
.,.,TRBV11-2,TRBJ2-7,CASSMAPGVGGEQYF,TGTGCCAGCAGCATGGCCCCGGGAGTCGGGGGCGAGCAGTACTTC
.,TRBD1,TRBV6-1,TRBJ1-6,CASTRTGRNSPLHF,TGTGCCAGCACCCGGACAGGGAGGAATTCACCCCTCCACTTT
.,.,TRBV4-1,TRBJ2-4,CASSQGLMRAESIAKNIQYF,TGCGCCAGCAGCCAAGGTCTGATGCGGGCAGAATCCATAGCCAAAAACATTCAGTACTTC
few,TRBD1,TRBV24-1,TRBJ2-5,CATSDNGQGPQETQYF,TGTGCCACCAGTGACAACGGACAGGGACCCCAAGAGACCCAGTACTTC
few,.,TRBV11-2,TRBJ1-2,CASSPRRNAFYGYTF,TGTGCCAGCAGCCCCAGGCGGAACGCTTTCTATGGCTACACCTTC
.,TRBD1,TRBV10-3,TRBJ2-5,CAISESTGAQETQYF,TGTGCCATCAGTGAGTCGACAGGGGCTCAAGAGACCCAGTACTTC
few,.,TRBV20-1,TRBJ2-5,CSASKGETQYF,TGCAGTGCTAGTAAGGGGGAGACCCAGTACTTC
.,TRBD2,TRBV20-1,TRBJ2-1,CSARPPGTSLHNEQFF,TGCAGTGCTCGCCCCCCAGGGACTAGCTTACACAATGAGCAGTTCTTC
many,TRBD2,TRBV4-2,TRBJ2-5,CASSQSGAEEETQYF,TGTGCCAGCAGCCAGAGCGGGGCTGAAGAAGAGACCCAGTACTTC
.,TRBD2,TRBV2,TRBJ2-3,CASSRLLAGGTDTQYF,TGTGCCAGCAGTCGTCTACTAGCGGGGGGTACAGATACGCAGTATTTT
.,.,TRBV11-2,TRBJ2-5,CASSLADSIRETQYF,TGTGCCAGCAGCTTAGCGGACAGCATAAGGGAGACCCAGTACTTC
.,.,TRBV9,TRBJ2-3,CASSAGAYRTDTQYF,TGTGCCAGCAGCGCTGGAGCCTATCGCACAGATACGCAGTATTTT
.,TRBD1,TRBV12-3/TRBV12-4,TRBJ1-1,CASSLTTGAGGGAEAFF,TGTGCCAGCAGTTTAACCACAGGGGCGGGCGGTGGGGCTGAAGCTTTCTTT
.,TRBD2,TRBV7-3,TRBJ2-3,CASSLAGGRSDTQYF,TGTGCCAGCAGCTTGGCGGGGGGCCGATCAGATACGCAGTATTTT
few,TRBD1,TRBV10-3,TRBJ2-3,CAISTGASTELTQYF,TGTGCCATCAGTACAGGGGCCTCCACCGAGCTTACGCAGTATTTT
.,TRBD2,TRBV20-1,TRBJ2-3,CSAAPSGSADTQYF,TGCAGTGCTGCCCCTAGCGGGAGCGCAGATACGCAGTATTTT
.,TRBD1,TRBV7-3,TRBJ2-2,CASSLRGDREVPRELFF,TGTGCCAGCAGCTTAAGAGGGGACAGGGAAGTCCCCAGGGAGCTGTTTTTT
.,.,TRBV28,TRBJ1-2,CASSLSRKPYGYTF,TGTGCCAGCAGTTTAAGCAGGAAACCCTATGGCTACACCTTC
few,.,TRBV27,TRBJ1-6,CASSSGYSPLHF,TGTGCCAGCAGTTCGGGGTACTCACCCCTCCACTTT
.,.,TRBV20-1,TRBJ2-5,CSATIHGGEGETQYF,TGCAGTGCTACAATTCACGGGGGCGAGGGGGAGACCCAGTACTTC
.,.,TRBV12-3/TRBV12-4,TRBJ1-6,CASSFGMDSPLHF,TGTGCCAGCAGTTTTGGCATGGATTCACCCCTCCACTTT
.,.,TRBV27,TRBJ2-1,CASSFATGSGTYEQFF,TGTGCCAGCAGTTTCGCTACAGGTTCGGGGACCTACGAGCAGTTCTTC
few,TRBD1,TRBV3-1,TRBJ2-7,CASSYDRGKEGQYF,TGTGCCAGCAGCTATGACAGGGGCAAGGAGGGGCAGTACTTC
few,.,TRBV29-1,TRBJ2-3,CSAGARGSTDTQYF,TGCAGCGCAGGGGCCAGGGGAAGCACAGATACGCAGTATTTT
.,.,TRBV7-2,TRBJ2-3,CASSLRTQTDTQYF,TGTGCCAGCAGCTTAAGGACCCAGACAGATACGCAGTATTTT
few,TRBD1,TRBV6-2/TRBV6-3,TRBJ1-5,CASSYSGGQGLQPQHF,TGTGCCAGCAGTTACTCGGGGGGACAGGGGCTTCAGCCCCAGCATTTT
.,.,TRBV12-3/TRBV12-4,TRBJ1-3,CASSSHYSGNTIYF,TGTGCCAGCAGCTCTCATTACTCTGGAAACACCATATATTTT
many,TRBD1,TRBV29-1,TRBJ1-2,CIVRGQENYGYTF,TGTATCGTCCGAGGACAGGAGAACTATGGCTACACCTTC
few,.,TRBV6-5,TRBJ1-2,CASSYGDSGYTF,TGTGCCAGCAGTTACGGGGATAGCGGCTACACCTTC
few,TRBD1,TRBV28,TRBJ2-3,CASSIPGQGSDTQYF,TGTGCCAGCAGCATACCGGGACAGGGGTCAGATACGCAGTATTTT
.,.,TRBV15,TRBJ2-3,CATSARGLRTDAQYF,TGTGCCACCAGCGCGCGGGGGCTCCGCACAGATGCGCAGTATTTT
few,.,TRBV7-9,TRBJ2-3,CASSSQARADTQYF,TGTGCCAGCAGCTCCCAGGCCCGGGCAGATACGCAGTATTTT